This T cell receptor beta chain was captured by sequencing in a study of cytomegalovirus exposure and HLA in healthy donors. Amplification used 60 Vbeta primers and 13 Jbeta primers. This table comes from immunoSEQ multiplex PCR, and its TCRdb copy is limited to in-frame clones, with some not included. This sample has 110,000 or so clones, with 82% found just once. CDR1 and CDR2 (germline): MDHEN, SYDVKM. The CDR3 has 17 residues. V lost 6 bases and J lost 3, with 24 bases in between. A note on this clone: Antigen specificity is unknown.

Overall study findings and caveats: Fewer N-insertions (relative to the approximately 670-donor mean) were reportedly seen in an Asian-associated ancestry cluster in a later analysis. When analyzed later, a missense DCLRE1C variant was found to be linked to TCR beta V- and J-gene trimming.

The receptor's source is a young woman in good health and CMV-seronegative. This chain links TRBV28 with TRBJ2-7, with D perhaps matching TRBD2 (6 bases). Sequencing input: PBMCs. The CDR3: CASSRRGLRARHYEQYF. CDR3 DNA: TGTGCCAGCAGCAGGAGGGGCCTCAGGGCGCGGCACTACGAGCAGTACTTC.